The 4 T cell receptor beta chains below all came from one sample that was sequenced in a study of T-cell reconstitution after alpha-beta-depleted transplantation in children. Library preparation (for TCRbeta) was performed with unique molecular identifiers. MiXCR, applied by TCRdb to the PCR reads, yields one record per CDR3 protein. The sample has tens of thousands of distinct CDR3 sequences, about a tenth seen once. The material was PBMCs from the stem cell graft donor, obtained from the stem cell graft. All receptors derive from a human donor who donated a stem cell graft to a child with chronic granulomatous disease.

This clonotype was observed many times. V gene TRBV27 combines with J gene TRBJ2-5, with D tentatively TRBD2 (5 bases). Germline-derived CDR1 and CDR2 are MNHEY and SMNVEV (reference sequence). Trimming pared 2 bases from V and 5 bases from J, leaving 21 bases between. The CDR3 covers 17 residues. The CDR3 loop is CASSLVSPGKARETQYF. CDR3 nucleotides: TGTGCCAGCAGTTTAGTTTCCCCGGGAAAAGCGAGGGAGACCCAGTACTTC.

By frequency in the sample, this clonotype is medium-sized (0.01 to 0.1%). The CDR3 here is CSVERGEGVRGYTF. The CDR3 DNA follows: TGCAGCGTTGAACGCGGGGAAGGGGTGCGTGGCTACACCTTC. The J gene is TRBJ1-2, the V gene TRBV29-1, with D perhaps matching TRBD1 (5 bases). The CDR3 extends over 14 amino acids. Germline assignment: CDR1 SQVTM and CDR2 ANQGSEA. Trimming took 2 bases from V and 7 from J, leaving 17 bases between them.

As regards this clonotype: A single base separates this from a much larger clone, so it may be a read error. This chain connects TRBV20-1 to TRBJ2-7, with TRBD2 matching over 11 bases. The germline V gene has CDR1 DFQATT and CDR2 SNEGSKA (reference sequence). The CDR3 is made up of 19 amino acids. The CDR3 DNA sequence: TGCAGTGCTCCCACGGTGGTAGCGGGAGGGCCGAGACTTTCCTCCGAGCAGTACTTC. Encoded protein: CSAPTVVAGGPRLSSEQYF.

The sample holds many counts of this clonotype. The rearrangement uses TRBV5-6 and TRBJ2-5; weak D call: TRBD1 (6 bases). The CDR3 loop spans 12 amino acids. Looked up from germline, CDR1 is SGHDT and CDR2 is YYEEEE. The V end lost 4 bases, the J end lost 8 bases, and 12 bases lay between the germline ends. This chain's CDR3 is CASSTSRGTQYF. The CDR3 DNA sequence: TGTGCCAGCAGCACCTCCAGGGGAACCCAGTACTTC.